Listed here are 23 T cell receptor beta chains from one sample, sequenced in a study of shared clonotypes between healthy human individuals. Data came from immunoSEQ multiplex PCR; TCRdb stores just in-frame clones and leaves some out. In the table there are 2 million to 2.5 million clones, nearly 97% of which are singletons. Sample: naive CD4+ T cells sorted from blood. Subset here: CD45RA+ positively selected. Every receptor here comes from a man aged 18-30 years in good health.

Regarding this clone: The same CDR3 can be traced to other DNA sequences in this sample. The chain uses TRBV7-6 and TRBJ1-6; 7 bases align to TRBD1. This CDR3 region has 14 residues. Trimming took 4 bases from V and 7 from J; bases not matched to a gene: 4. The germline V gene encodes CDR1 SGHVS and CDR2 FNYEAQ. The CDR3 loop is CASSSGQQNSPLHF. CDR3 bases: TGTGCCAGCAGCTCGGGACAGCAAAATTCACCCCTCCACTTT.

This chain connects TRBV6-5 to TRBJ1-3, with D possibly being TRBD1 (5 bases). The V gene lost 0 bases and the J gene lost 2 bases, with 11 bases spanning the gap. This CDR3 has 16 amino acids. Per germline, CDR1 MNHEY and CDR2 SVGAGI. The CDR3 region is CASSYSRAGAGNTIYF. The CDR3 DNA reads as TGTGCCAGCAGTTACTCGAGAGCGGGGGCTGGAAACACCATATATTTT.

The gene calls are TRBV18 and TRBJ1-6, with TRBD1 identical over 7 bases. Trimming cost V 4 bases and J 9 bases; bases outside gene matches: 12. Germline V gene data show CDR1 as KGHSH and CDR2 as LQKENI. The CDR3 has 16 residues. The CDR3 loop reads CASSQMTGNEGSPLHF. The CDR3 DNA reads TGTGCCAGCTCACAGATGACAGGGAATGAAGGTTCACCCCTCCACTTT.

The chain combines TRBV7-2 with TRBJ1-1; D gene unclear. This CDR3 contains 13 residues. Germline values: CDR1 SGHTA, CDR2 FQGNSA. V was shortened by 6 bases and J by 5 bases, with 13 bases between the two germline ends. CDR3 region: CASSLYGDTEAFF. In nucleotides, the CDR3 is TGTGCCAGCAGTCTCTACGGAGATACTGAAGCTTTCTTT. Variable domain in full (rest from reference TRBV7-2 and TRBJ1-1): GAGVSQSPSNKVTEKGKDVELRCDPISGHTALYWYRQSLGQGLEFLIYFQGNSAPDKSGLPSDRFSAERTGGSVSTLTIQRTQQEDSAVYLCASSLYGDTEAFFGQGTRLTVV.

V gene TRBV10-3 combines with J gene TRBJ1-1; D possibly corresponds to TRBD1 (5 bases). CDR3 length: 14 residues. Trimming removed 2 bases from V and 4 bases from J, with 11 bases in between. Germline assignment: CDR1 ENHRY and CDR2 SYGVKD. CDR3 sequence: CAISEGPGTTEAFF. CDR3 DNA: TGTGCCATCAGTGAGGGGCCCGGGACCACTGAAGCTTTCTTT.

This clone was seen once. This chain joins TRBV18 and TRBJ2-4; 10 nucleotides line up with TRBD1. There are 17 residues in the CDR3. J gave up 1 base and V 3 bases, and 6 bases lay outside the gene matches. The germline CDR1 and CDR2 sequences are KGHSH and LQKENI. The CDR3: CASSPGQGDQAKNIQYF. The DNA for the CDR3 is TGTGCCAGCTCACCCGGACAGGGGGACCAGGCCAAAAACATTCAGTACTTC.

The genes are TRBV10-3 and TRBJ1-6; D call uncertain. Germline V lookup: CDR1 ENHRY, CDR2 SYGVKD. This CDR3 contains 13 residues. The V end lost 7 bases, the J end lost 7 bases, and 11 bases lay between the germline ends. The CDR3 coding sequence is TGTGCCATCAAGGGCAGCGTAAATTCACCCCTCCACTTT. This codes for CAIKGSVNSPLHF.

As to this clone: One end of the junction fails to match germline, which may point to a read error. V usage is TRBV7-7 and J usage is TRBJ2-3; TRBD2 is a possible D gene (5 bases). Germline V gives CDR1 SSHAT, CDR2 FNYEAQ (reference sequence). The CDR3 is 13 amino acids. The CDR3 loop reads CASSLEVTDTQYF. DNA of the CDR3: TGTGCTAGCAGCTTGGAGGTCACAGATACGCAGTATTTT.

Of note for this clone: Other DNA sequences in the same sample also yield this CDR3. Here the CDR3 reads CAISGLAGNEQFF. The DNA for the CDR3 is TGTGCCATCAGTGGTCTAGCGGGAAATGAGCAGTTCTTC. This chain links TRBV10-3 with TRBJ2-1; 9 nucleotides agree with TRBD2. The CDR3 is 13 amino acids. Germline V gives CDR1 ENHRY, CDR2 SYGVKD. V shed 4 bases, J shed 7 bases, and the junction held 2 bases outside the gene matches.

The J gene is TRBJ2-7, the V gene TRBV5-4; D ambiguous. Trimming removed 0 bases from V and 0 bases from J, with 13 bases in between. This CDR3 region has 16 residues. Germline CDR1 SGHNT, CDR2 YYREEE (reference sequence). For the CDR3, the DNA is TGTGCCAGCAGCTTGGATAAGGGCCTCGCCTCCTACGAGCAGTACTTC. Protein sequence: CASSLDKGLASYEQYF.

The chain couples TRBV2 to TRBJ1-2; no clear D. CDR1 and CDR2 from the germline V gene are SNHLY and FYNNEI. The V end lost 6 bases, the J end lost 7 bases, and 21 bases lay between the germline ends. The CDR3 spans 15 residues. CDR3 in DNA: TGTGCCAGCAGGGCCATGGGTTGGATTTTGCGTGGCTACACCTTC. Its translation is CASRAMGWILRGYTF.

This chain uses TRBV6-6 with TRBJ2-3, with unresolved D. Trimming removed 2 bases from V and 5 bases from J, with 11 bases in between. There are 14 residues in the CDR3. The germline CDR1 and CDR2 sequences are MNHNY and SVGAGI (reference sequence). Here the CDR3 DNA reads TGTGCCAGCAGTTACCCGTATGCTGGAGATACGCAGTATTTT. Translation: CASSYPYAGDTQYF.

The CDR3 sequence is CAWTSGKRETQYF. The CDR3, as DNA: TGTGCCTGGACTAGCGGGAAAAGAGAGACCCAGTACTTC. The chain has TRBV30 and TRBJ2-5; the match to TRBD2 covers 9 bases. The trim removed 4 bases at V and 4 bases at J, leaving 4 bases unmatched. There are 13 residues in the CDR3. The germline V gene encodes CDR1 GTSNPN and CDR2 SVGIG (reference sequence). Using reference TRBV30 and TRBJ2-5 for the parts outside the CDR3, the full variable domain is SQTIHQWPATLVQPVGSPLSLECTVEGTSNPNLYWYRQAAGRGLQLLFYSVGIGQISSEVPQNLSASRPQDRQFILSSKKLLLSDSGFYLCAWTSGKRETQYFGPGTRLLVL.

This chain uses TRBV19 with TRBJ2-5, with 8 bases that match TRBD2. The V gene's germline CDR1 is LNHDA and CDR2 SQIVND (reference sequence). Unmatched junction bases numbered 10, after V lost 5 bases and J lost 2 bases. This CDR3 contains 16 residues. In DNA form, the CDR3 reads TGTGCCAGTAGTCGTCAGGGGACTAGACAACAAGAGACCCAGTACTTC. Translating it yields CASSRQGTRQQETQYF.

This chain links TRBV7-9 with TRBJ2-3; D possibly corresponds to TRBD2 (6 bases). CDR1 is SEHNR, CDR2 FQNEAQ, per germline (reference sequence). This CDR3 contains 14 residues. V was cut by 5 bases and J by 4 bases, with 13 bases left in between. The CDR3 is CASSPSREPDTQYF. The DNA for the CDR3 is TGTGCCAGCAGCCCATCACGGGAGCCAGATACGCAGTATTTT.

V usage is TRBV30 and J usage is TRBJ2-5; no definite D call. Germline assignment: CDR1 GTSNPN and CDR2 SVGIG (reference sequence). Trimming shortened V by 5 bases and J by 5 bases, and 12 bases separated the two germline ends. The CDR3 runs to 12 residues. The CDR3 region is CAWAWAGETQYF. Here the CDR3 DNA reads TGTGCCTGGGCGTGGGCCGGGGAGACCCAGTACTTC.

The V gene is TRBV9, the J gene TRBJ2-7; 9 positions match TRBD1. CDR1 and CDR2 from the germline V gene are SGDLS and YYNGEE. The CDR3 consists of 15 residues. J gave up 9 bases and V 2 bases, and 12 bases lay outside the gene matches. The CDR3 DNA follows: TGTGCCAGCAGCGTCCCGGGACAGGGTTGTGGTGTGCAGTACTTC. Amino acids: CASSVPGQGCGVQYF. The full variable domain, completed using reference TRBV9 and TRBJ2-7, is DSGVTQTPKHLITATGQRVTLRCSPRSGDLSVYWYQQSLDQGLQFLIQYYNGEERAKGNILERFSAQQFPDLHSELNLSSLELGDSALYFCASSVPGQGCGVQYFGPGTRLTVT.

The chain uses TRBV19 and TRBJ2-2; maybe TRBD1 (6 bases). Germline V gives CDR1 LNHDA, CDR2 SQIVND (reference sequence). This CDR3 region has 12 residues. The V end was cut by 5 bases, the J end by 7 bases, with 8 bases between. CDR3 protein: CASSLGGGELFF. The CDR3 DNA reads as TGTGCCAGTAGTCTAGGGGGCGGGGAGCTGTTTTTT.

The J gene is TRBJ2-2, the V gene TRBV4-3; no definite D call. V was trimmed by 0 bases and J by 4 bases, leaving 12 bases between them. This CDR3 has 16 amino acids. CDR1 is LGHNA, CDR2 YSLEER, per germline. CDR3 coding DNA: TGCGCCAGCAGCCAAGATGTTGCTCAGGTCACCGGGGAGCTGTTTTTT. The encoded protein is CASSQDVAQVTGELFF.

This clone has a single count. The sample holds other DNA sequences that translate to the same CDR3. The chain combines TRBV5-4 with TRBJ2-7; TRBD1 matches 8 bases. The CDR3 is 15 residues long. The germline V gene encodes CDR1 SGHNT and CDR2 YYREEE (reference sequence). J gave up 2 bases and V 0 bases, and 4 bases lay outside the gene matches. CDR3: CASSLGAGGPYEQYF. The CDR3 region has the DNA TGTGCCAGCAGCTTGGGCGCAGGGGGCCCCTACGAGCAGTACTTC. The whole variable domain, filled in from reference TRBV5-4 and TRBJ2-7, reads ETGVTQSPTHLIKTRGQQVTLRCSSQSGHNTVSWYQQALGQGPQFIFQYYREEENGRGNFPPRFSGLQFPNYSSELNVNALELDDSALYLCASSLGAGGPYEQYFGPGTRLTVT.

The chain uses TRBV9 and TRBJ2-7; the D gene could be TRBD1 or TRBD2 (6 bases each). CDR3 size: 14 residues. Germline-derived CDR1 and CDR2 are SGDLS and YYNGEE. Trimming took off 4 bases at V and 5 bases at J, with 16 bases between the two ends. CDR3 loop: CASSLDPGANEQYF. DNA of the CDR3: TGTGCCAGCAGCCTCGACCCGGGGGCAAACGAGCAGTACTTC.

With respect to this clone: Other DNA sequences within the sample encode an identical CDR3. This rearrangement joins TRBV19 to TRBJ2-3; 9 nucleotides line up with TRBD1. From germline, CDR1 is LNHDA and CDR2 SQIVND (reference sequence). The CDR3 length is 15 residues. The J segment lost 0 bases and the V segment lost 6 bases, leaving 4 bases of the junction unmatched. CDR3 in DNA: TGTGCCAGTAGCATCGGGACAGGGAGCACAGATACGCAGTATTTT. Its protein product is CASSIGTGSTDTQYF. The full variable domain, completed using reference TRBV19 and TRBJ2-3, is DGGITQSPKYLFRKEGQNVTLSCEQNLNHDAMYWYRQDPGQGLRLIYYSQIVNDFQKGDIAEGYSVSREKKESFPLTVTSAQKNPTAFYLCASSIGTGSTDTQYFGPGTRLTVL.

The chain recombines TRBV30 with TRBJ1-3, with D possibly being TRBD1 (6 bases). This CDR3 comprises 10 residues. Looked up from germline, CDR1 is GTSNPN and CDR2 is SVGIG (reference sequence). V was cut by 3 bases and J by 13 bases, with 10 bases left in between. CDR3 sequence reads: CAWRQGRIYF. DNA of the CDR3: TGTGCCTGGAGGCAGGGGAGGATATATTTT.